Each of the 25 T cell receptor beta chains below was sequenced from the same sample in a study of T cells after yellow fever vaccination. TCRdb called the 5' RACE reads again in MiXCR, with one record for every CDR3 protein. The sample yields approximately 300,000 distinct CDR3 sequences, about 10% seen once. The source was CD4+ T cells sorted from PBMCs, collected 45 days after the yellow fever booster vaccination. The source of these receptors is a man aged 18-30 years who received the YFV17D yellow fever vaccine.

V usage is TRBV10-3 and J usage is TRBJ2-7; no clear D gene. This CDR3 is built from 14 residues. Germline-derived CDR1 and CDR2 are ENHRY and SYGVKD. V shed 4 bases and J shed 2 bases, with 12 bases lying between them. The CDR3 sequence: CAISGNGPTYEQYV. CDR3 nucleotide sequence: TGTGCCATCAGTGGAAACGGGCCCACCTACGAGCAGTACGTC.

This clonotype was seen a few times. The J gene is TRBJ1-4, the V gene TRBV12-3 or TRBV12-4, with 7 bases identical to TRBD1. Trimming took 6 bases from V and 4 from J; bases not matched to a gene: 8. The CDR3 contains 15 residues. In DNA form, the CDR3 reads TGTGCCAGCAGCCTACAGGGGCCGGGTAATGAAAAACTGTTTTTT. Its translation: CASSLQGPGNEKLFF.

V gene TRBV25-1 combines with J gene TRBJ1-6; D unclear. The V and J ends lost 7 bases and 4 bases respectively, with 11 bases between them. CDR3 length equals 14 residues. Germline V gene data show CDR1 as MGHDK and CDR2 as SYGVNS. The CDR3 DNA follows: TGTGCCAGCACCCCCCGTGGTTATAATTCACCCCTCCACTTT. Its protein product is CASTPRGYNSPLHF.

This clonotype was seen a few times. J is TRBJ1-1 and V is TRBV12-3 or TRBV12-4; D call uncertain. The CDR3 runs to 14 residues. Trimming took 6 bases from V and 0 from J, leaving 11 bases between them. CDR3 sequence: CASSSPGMNTEAFF. The CDR3 bases are TGTGCCAGCAGCTCCCCGGGGATGAACACTGAAGCTTTCTTT.

This clonotype has a count of ten or more. In nucleotides, the CDR3 is TGTGCCAGCGGACTAGCGGGGACCGGGGAGCTGTTTTTT. Translating it yields CASGLAGTGELFF. This chain uses TRBV9 with TRBJ2-2, with TRBD2 matching 12 bases. Trimming took 7 bases from V and 5 from J; bases not matched to a gene: 0. In germline, CDR1 is SGDLS, CDR2 YYNGEE. CDR3 size: 13 residues. The full variable domain, in which reference TRBV9 and TRBJ2-2 provide the parts outside the CDR3, is DSGVTQTPKHLITATGQRVTLRCSPRSGDLSVYWYQQSLDQGLQFLIQYYNGEERAKGNILERFSAQQFPDLHSELNLSSLELGDSALYFCASGLAGTGELFFGEGSRLTVL.

This sequence joins TRBV7-9 and TRBJ1-5, with TRBD1 matching over 11 bases. CDR3 length equals 16 residues. Germline V lookup: CDR1 SEHNR, CDR2 FQNEAQ (reference sequence). The V and J ends lost 1 base and 7 bases, in that order; junction bases with no gene match: 6. The CDR3 loop is CASSLGTGGAKQPQHF. For the CDR3, the DNA is TGTGCCAGCAGCTTAGGGACAGGGGGCGCGAAGCAGCCCCAGCATTTT.

This clonotype was seen many times. The genes are TRBV20-1 and TRBJ2-3, with D possibly being TRBD1 (6 bases). Germline-derived CDR1 and CDR2 are DFQATT and SNEGSKA (reference sequence). V lost 3 bases and J lost 1, with 8 bases in between. The CDR3 runs 13 residues. Here the CDR3 DNA reads TGCAGTGCTAGGAGACAGGGCACAGATACGCAGTATTTT. Its translation: CSARRQGTDTQYF.

The chain recombines TRBV21-1 with TRBJ2-7; the D call of TRBD1 is as the table states it, not checked on the DNA. TRBV21-1 is listed as a pseudogene. The CDR3 has 13 residues. The CDR3: CASSRQGSYEQYV. In DNA, the CDR3 is TGTGCCAGCAGCAGACAGGGGAGCTACGAGCAGTACGTC.

The genes are TRBV28 and TRBJ2-5; 8 nucleotides match TRBD2. This CDR3 is built from 14 residues. Germline V CDR1 and CDR2: MDHEN, SYDVKM. With 6 bases clipped from V and 5 bases from J, the junction kept 8 bases outside the gene matches. CDR3 coding DNA: TGTGCCAGCAGCGTCGGGGGGGCCTTGGAGACCCAGTACTTC. Translation gives CASSVGGALETQYF.

The chain combines TRBV5-1 with TRBJ1-2; 7 bases match TRBD1. Per germline, CDR1 SGHRS and CDR2 YFSETQ. This CDR3 is built from 11 residues. V lost 3 bases, J lost 10 bases, and 3 bases stayed unmatched. In DNA, the CDR3 is TGCGCCAGCAGCTATGACAGGGACTACACCTTC. Amino acids: CASSYDRDYTF.

The chain couples TRBV5-5 to TRBJ1-4, with D perhaps TRBD1 (6 bases). V lost 2 bases, J lost 3 bases, and 14 bases lay in between. Germline loops: CDR1 SGHKS, CDR2 YYEKEE (reference sequence). The CDR3 extends over 16 amino acids. The CDR3 sequence is CASSFGQPGANEKLFF. DNA of the CDR3: TGTGCCAGCAGCTTTGGACAGCCTGGGGCTAATGAAAAACTGTTTTTT. Using reference TRBV5-5 and TRBJ1-4 for the parts outside the CDR3, the full variable domain is DAGVTQSPTHLIKTRGQQVTLRCSPISGHKSVSWYQQVLGQGPQFIFQYYEKEERGRGNFPDRFSARQFPNYSSELNVNALLLGDSALYLCASSFGQPGANEKLFFGSGTQLSVL.

The chain is built from TRBV5-1 and TRBJ2-7; TRBD2 might be the D (6 bases). Deletions cut 7 bases from V and 4 bases from J, with 15 bases between. This CDR3 region has 13 residues. Germline CDR1 and CDR2: SGHRS and YFSETQ. CDR3 sequence (DNA): TGCGCCAGCGGTCCGGCGGGGTCATACGAGCAGTACTTC. This translates into CASGPAGSYEQYF.

V usage is TRBV5-6 and J usage is TRBJ2-5; D may match TRBD1 or TRBD2 (5 bases each). The CDR3 sequence is 14 residues long. Trimming took 4 bases from V and 3 from J, leaving 13 bases between them. CDR1 and CDR2 from the germline V gene are SGHDT and YYEEEE. The chain's CDR3 is CASSATEREETQYF. CDR3 nucleotides: TGTGCCAGCAGCGCGACAGAGAGGGAAGAGACCCAGTACTTC.

The chain combines TRBV20-1 with TRBJ2-5; D not resolved. With 5 bases removed from V and 5 bases from J, the gap between germline ends came to 18 bases. Per the germline V gene, CDR1 is DFQATT and CDR2 is SNEGSKA (reference sequence). The CDR3 is 14 amino acids. This chain's CDR3 is CSAPPGPKVETQYF. The DNA for the CDR3 is TGCAGTGCTCCCCCCGGACCTAAAGTGGAGACCCAGTACTTC.

V and J are TRBV9 and TRBJ2-7; D possibly corresponds to TRBD1 (5 bases). The ends were cut back, 3 bases at V and 2 bases at J, with 9 bases in the middle. Germline CDR1 SGDLS, CDR2 YYNGEE. CDR3 size: 13 residues. The CDR3 coding sequence is TGTGCCAGCAGCGGGGGCCCTACCTACGAGCAGTACTTC. Protein: CASSGGPTYEQYF.

Many counts were recorded for this clonotype. The V and J genes are TRBV5-1 and TRBJ2-3; D is unclear. The CDR3 spans 15 residues. Trimming removed 0 bases at V and 0 bases at J, with 8 bases between. The germline CDR1 and CDR2 sequences are SGHRS and YFSETQ. Here the CDR3 DNA reads TGCGCCAGCAGCTTGGCCCAAACAAGCACAGATACGCAGTATTTT. Its protein product is CASSLAQTSTDTQYF.

Points on this clonotype: A read error may produce the germline difference seen at one junction end. V usage is TRBV6-6 and J usage is TRBJ1-2, with D possibly being TRBD1 (5 bases). Germline V gives CDR1 MNHNY, CDR2 SVGAGI (reference sequence). This CDR3 comprises 14 residues. In DNA form, the CDR3 reads TGTGCCAGCAGTGACTCGGACAAAGGCTATGGCTACACCTTC. Encoded protein: CASSDSDKGYGYTF.

V and J are TRBV14 and TRBJ2-5; D not certain. Trimming took off 0 bases at V and 7 bases at J, with 9 bases between the two ends. CDR1 and CDR2 (germline): SGHDN, FVKESK. The CDR3 sequence is 13 residues long. This chain's CDR3 is CASSQDGLGTQYF. CDR3 sequence (DNA): TGTGCCAGCAGCCAAGATGGTCTGGGGACCCAGTACTTC.

Ten or more counts support this clonotype. This chain connects TRBV12-3 or TRBV12-4 to TRBJ2-3, with TRBD2 matching over 9 bases. Losses at the gene ends were 5 bases for V and 1 base for J; bases not matched to a gene: 4. CDR3 size: 15 residues. The CDR3 spells CASSPSGVGTDTQYF. In nucleotides, the CDR3 is TGTGCCAGCAGTCCTAGCGGGGTAGGCACAGATACGCAGTATTTT.

This chain links TRBV5-1 with TRBJ2-5, with 7 positions matching TRBD1. V lost 0 bases and J lost 7; bases outside the gene matches: 9. Germline CDR1 and CDR2: SGHRS and YFSETQ. This CDR3 contains 15 residues. The CDR3 protein is CASSLGGQPPGTQYF. The CDR3 region has the DNA TGCGCCAGCAGCTTGGGGGGACAGCCCCCCGGGACCCAGTACTTC. Filled out from reference TRBV5-1 and TRBJ2-5, the complete variable domain reads KAGVTQTPRYLIKTRGQQVTLSCSPISGHRSVSWYQQTPGQGLQFLFEYFSETQRNKGNFPGRFSGRQFSNSRSEMNVSTLELGDSALYLCASSLGGQPPGTQYFGPGTRLLVL.

This clonotype has just a few counts. The chain is built from TRBV7-2 and TRBJ2-1; 11 nucleotides match TRBD1. Germline V CDR1 and CDR2: SGHTA, FQGNSA. The CDR3 runs 17 residues. V gave up 5 bases and J gave up 4 bases; unmatched junction bases: 10. In DNA, the CDR3 is TGTGCCAGCAGCGACCCATCCGGGACAGGGGGGTACAATGAGCAGTTCTTC. Its protein product is CASSDPSGTGGYNEQFF.

This rearrangement joins TRBV14 to TRBJ2-5; the D gene could be TRBD1 or TRBD2 (6 bases each). The germline CDR1 and CDR2 sequences are SGHDN and FVKESK. Trimming removed 1 base at V and 7 bases at J, with 10 bases between. The CDR3 loop spans 13 amino acids. This CDR3 reads CASSQVRGATQYF. The CDR3 DNA is TGTGCCAGCAGCCAAGTGAGGGGGGCGACCCAGTACTTC.

Only a few counts were recorded for this clonotype. The junction and the germline gene differ at one end; a read error may be behind it. The V gene is TRBV12-3 or TRBV12-4, the J gene TRBJ2-3; 10 bases fit TRBD2. This CDR3 contains 15 residues. The CDR3 sequence: CASSIAGGRADTQYF. The CDR3 nucleotides are TGTGCCAGCAGTATAGCGGGGGGCAGGGCAGATACGCAGTATTTT.

The V call is TRBV5-1, the J call TRBJ2-5; 8 bases agree with TRBD2. This CDR3 is 15 amino acids long. J was trimmed by 4 bases and V by 2 bases; bases with no gene match: 7. From germline, CDR1 is SGHRS and CDR2 YFSETQ. The CDR3 region is CASSFIMSGGETQYF. CDR3 DNA: TGCGCCAGCAGCTTCATAATGAGCGGGGGAGAGACCCAGTACTTC. Using reference TRBV5-1 and TRBJ2-5 for the parts outside the CDR3, the full variable domain is KAGVTQTPRYLIKTRGQQVTLSCSPISGHRSVSWYQQTPGQGLQFLFEYFSETQRNKGNFPGRFSGRQFSNSRSEMNVSTLELGDSALYLCASSFIMSGGETQYFGPGTRLLVL.

This clonotype was recorded a few times. The CDR3 nucleotides read TGCGCCAGCAGAGCCGGGACCGCCAGGCCGGATACGCAGTATTTT. It codes for CASRAGTARPDTQYF. The chain joins TRBV5-1 to TRBJ2-3, with D perhaps being TRBD1 or TRBD2 (5 bases each). The CDR3 consists of 15 residues. Trimming left V 5 bases short and J 6 bases short, with 19 bases between. Looked up from germline, CDR1 is SGHRS and CDR2 is YFSETQ.